These 16 T cell receptor beta chains originate from one sample sequenced in a study of shared clonotypes between healthy human individuals. This table comes from immunoSEQ multiplex PCR, and its TCRdb copy is limited to in-frame clones, with some not included. Of about 770,000 clones in the sample, around 77% were seen once. Sequencing used memory CD4+ T cells sorted from blood. Subset: CD45RA-negative fraction. These receptors all come from a woman in her twenties or thirties in good health.

The CDR3 here is CASSFTEGNTEAFF. The CDR3 DNA reads as TGTGCCAGCAGCTTTACCGAGGGGAACACTGAAGCTTTCTTT. This chain uses TRBV7-8 with TRBJ1-1; no definite D call. This CDR3 is 14 amino acids long. V shed 3 bases and J shed 1 base, with 9 bases lying between them. The germline CDR1 and CDR2 sequences are SGHVS and FQNEAQ.

The V and J genes are TRBV9 and TRBJ1-1; D not certain. V dropped 3 bases and J dropped 4 bases, with 13 bases sitting between them. The CDR3 consists of 14 residues. The germline V gene encodes CDR1 SGDLS and CDR2 YYNGEE. CDR3 residues: CASSGPLSSTEAFF. CDR3 nucleotide sequence: TGTGCCAGCAGCGGACCTCTAAGTAGCACTGAAGCTTTCTTT.

Only a few counts were recorded for this clone. Other DNA sequences from this sample encode an identical CDR3 as well. The chain combines TRBV29-1 with TRBJ1-2; D may be TRBD1 (5 bases). V was cut by 6 bases and J by 1 base, with 6 bases left in between. The CDR3 is 11 amino acids. Germline V gene lookup returns CDR1 SQVTM and CDR2 ANQGSEA. The CDR3 nucleotides read TGCAGCGTCCAGGGTAACTATGGCTACACCTTC. Residues: CSVQGNYGYTF.

The chain employs TRBV27 and TRBJ2-7; D is perhaps TRBD1 (5 bases). The CDR3 totals 12 residues. Germline V gene sequence: CDR1 MNHEY, CDR2 SMNVEV (reference sequence). Trimming shortened V by 7 bases and J by 0 bases, and 7 bases separated the two germline ends. The CDR3 region is CASKDSSYEQYF. CDR3 nucleotide sequence: TGTGCCAGCAAAGACAGCTCCTACGAGCAGTACTTC.

This chain uses TRBV5-5 with TRBJ1-3; no reliable D call. CDR1 is SGHKS, CDR2 YYEKEE, per germline (reference sequence). Trimming left V 3 bases short and J 2 bases short, with 15 bases between. The CDR3 sequence is 16 residues long. The CDR3 region has the DNA TGTGCCAGCAGCTCCAATCGGCTGTCGGCTGGAAACACCATATATTTT. This encodes CASSSNRLSAGNTIYF.

This chain links TRBV4-1 with TRBJ2-7; no reliable D call. Per germline, CDR1 MGHRA and CDR2 YSYEKL. The CDR3 has 14 amino acids. V shed 3 bases and J shed 0 bases, with 9 bases lying between them. This chain's CDR3 is CASSQGGISYEQYF. DNA for the CDR3: TGCGCCAGCAGCCAGGGTGGTATCTCCTACGAGCAGTACTTC.

This chain joins TRBV15 and TRBJ2-2; TRBD1 might be the D (5 bases). CDR3 size: 14 residues. Germline CDR1 is LNHNV and CDR2 is YYDKDF (reference sequence). V was cut by 9 bases and J by 5 bases, with 16 bases left in between. This chain's CDR3 is CATGTPRTTGELFF. CDR3 bases: TGTGCCACAGGAACACCTAGGACAACCGGGGAGCTGTTTTTT.

CDR3 coding DNA: TGTGCCAGCAGCATTGACCAACGCTCTGGGGCCAACGTCCTGACTTTC. It yields the protein CASSIDQRSGANVLTF. This rearrangement joins TRBV7-2 to TRBJ2-6, with D unresolved. The CDR3 runs 16 residues. CDR1 and CDR2 from the germline V gene are SGHTA and FQGNSA. V was pared by 5 bases and J by 0 bases, with 11 bases between.

The CDR3 here is CASSLSRLGNTGELFF. In nucleotides, the CDR3 is TGTGCCAGCAGTTTAAGTCGGCTAGGGAACACCGGGGAGCTGTTTTTT. The chain has TRBV28 and TRBJ2-2; D gene uncertain. Trimming stripped 2 bases from V and 1 base from J, with 11 bases between. Germline CDR1 reads MDHEN; CDR2 reads SYDVKM. The CDR3 length is 16 residues.

A single count supports this clone. This sample also contains other DNA sequences that code for the same CDR3. The rearrangement uses TRBV10-3 and TRBJ1-5; TRBD1 agrees at 7 bases. The CDR3 length is 13 residues. Germline-derived CDR1 and CDR2 are ENHRY and SYGVKD. J gave up 2 bases and V 6 bases, and 1 base lay outside the gene matches. The CDR3: CAISGQGNQPQHF. DNA of the CDR3: TGTGCCATCAGCGGACAGGGCAATCAGCCCCAGCATTTT.

As concerns this clone: Different DNA sequences within this sample yield the same CDR3. The chain has TRBV18 and TRBJ2-1; 7 nucleotides agree with TRBD2. Trimming cost V 0 bases and J 0 bases; bases outside gene matches: 2. CDR1 and CDR2 (germline): KGHSH, LQKENI. The length of the CDR3 is 16 residues. The CDR3 loop is CASSPPRGSSYNEQFF. CDR3 nucleotide sequence: TGTGCCAGCTCACCACCCCGCGGGAGCTCCTACAATGAGCAGTTCTTC.

This clone appeared a few times. V is TRBV5-4 and J is TRBJ2-7; D is tentatively TRBD1 or TRBD2 (5 bases each). Germline CDR1 and CDR2: SGHNT and YYREEE (reference sequence). V dropped 4 bases and J dropped 2 bases, with 13 bases sitting between them. CDR3 length: 14 residues. The CDR3 nucleotides are TGTGCCAGCAGCGGGGGACCACCGCCCTACGAGCAGTACTTC. Amino acids: CASSGGPPPYEQYF.

In its sample, this clone was seen once. The V and J genes are TRBV28 and TRBJ1-1, with TRBD1 as a possible D gene (5 bases). Germline V gives CDR1 MDHEN, CDR2 SYDVKM. This CDR3 region has 12 residues. With 6 bases removed from V and 11 bases from J, the gap between germline ends came to 16 bases. Here the CDR3 reads CASSIKGKTAFF. CDR3 bases: TGTGCCAGCAGCATAAAGGGGAAAACGGCTTTCTTT.

V is TRBV2 and J is TRBJ1-5; D not resolved. Deletions cut 4 bases from V and 3 bases from J, with 7 bases between. Germline values: CDR1 SNHLY, CDR2 FYNNEI. The CDR3 totals 13 residues. As DNA, the CDR3 is TGTGCCAGCAGTGCCGCCGTCAATCAGCCCCAGCATTTT. This sequence encodes CASSAAVNQPQHF.

The chain couples TRBV19 to TRBJ1-5, with a tentative D call TRBD1 (5 bases). V dropped 9 bases and J dropped 0 bases, with 15 bases sitting between them. Germline CDR1 LNHDA, CDR2 SQIVND (reference sequence). This CDR3 region has 15 residues. CDR3 sequence reads: CASSRGHPSNQPQHF. DNA of the CDR3: TGTGCCAGCAGCCGCGGACACCCTAGCAATCAGCCCCAGCATTTT.

The chain is built from TRBV18 and TRBJ2-5; 7 positions match TRBD1. Germline assignment: CDR1 KGHSH and CDR2 LQKENI. The CDR3 is 14 residues long. V lost 4 bases, J lost 3 bases, and 5 bases stayed unmatched. CDR3 sequence: CASSRVQGEETQYF. CDR3 in DNA: TGTGCCAGCTCACGCGTTCAGGGGGAAGAGACCCAGTACTTC.